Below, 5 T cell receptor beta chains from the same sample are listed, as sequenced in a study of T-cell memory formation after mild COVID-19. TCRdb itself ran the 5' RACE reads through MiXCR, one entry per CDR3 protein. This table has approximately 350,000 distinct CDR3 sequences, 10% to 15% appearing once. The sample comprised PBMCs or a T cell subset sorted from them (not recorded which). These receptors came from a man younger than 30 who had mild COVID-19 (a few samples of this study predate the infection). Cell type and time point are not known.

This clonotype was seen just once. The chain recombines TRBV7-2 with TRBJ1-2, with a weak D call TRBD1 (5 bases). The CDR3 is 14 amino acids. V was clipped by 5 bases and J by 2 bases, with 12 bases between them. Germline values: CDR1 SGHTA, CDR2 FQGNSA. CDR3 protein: CASSPGGLNYGYTF. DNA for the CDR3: TGTGCCAGCAGCCCGGGGGGACTGAACTATGGCTACACCTTC.

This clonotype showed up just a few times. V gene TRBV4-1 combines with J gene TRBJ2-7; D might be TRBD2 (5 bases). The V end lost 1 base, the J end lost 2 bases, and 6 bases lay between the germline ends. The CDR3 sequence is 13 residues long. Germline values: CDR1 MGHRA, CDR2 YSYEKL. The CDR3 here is CASSQVGAYEQYF. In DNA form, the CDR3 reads TGCGCCAGCAGCCAAGTGGGAGCCTACGAGCAGTACTTC.

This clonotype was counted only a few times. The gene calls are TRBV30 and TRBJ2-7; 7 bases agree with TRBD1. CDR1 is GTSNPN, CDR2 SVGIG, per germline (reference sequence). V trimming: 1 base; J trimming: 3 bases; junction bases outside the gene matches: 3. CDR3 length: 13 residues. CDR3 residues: CAWSADRDYEQYF. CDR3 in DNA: TGTGCCTGGAGTGCCGACAGGGACTACGAGCAGTACTTC.

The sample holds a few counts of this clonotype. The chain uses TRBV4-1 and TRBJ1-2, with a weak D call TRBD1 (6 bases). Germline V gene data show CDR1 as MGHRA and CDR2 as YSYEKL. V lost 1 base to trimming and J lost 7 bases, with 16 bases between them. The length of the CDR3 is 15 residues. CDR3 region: CASSQGSGGHRGYTF. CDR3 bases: TGCGCCAGCAGCCAAGGGAGCGGGGGGCACCGTGGCTACACCTTC.

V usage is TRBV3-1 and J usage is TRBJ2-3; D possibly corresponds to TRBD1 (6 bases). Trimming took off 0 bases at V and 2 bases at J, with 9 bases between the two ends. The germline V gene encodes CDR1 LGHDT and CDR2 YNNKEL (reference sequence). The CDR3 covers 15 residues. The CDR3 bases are TGTGCCAGCAGCCAAGAAAGGGGGTCCACAGATACGCAGTATTTT. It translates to CASSQERGSTDTQYF.